These 5 T cell receptor beta chains came from one sample sequenced in a study of Graves' ophthalmopathy and Graves' hyperthyroidism. TCR beta CDR3 regions were amplified from RNA transcripts. Amplification began with first-round RT-PCR using HTBI primers, then second-round multiplex PCR was performed. TCRdb analysed the multiplex PCR reads with MiXCR anew, one entry per CDR3 protein. This repertoire shows over a million distinct CDR3 sequences, about 40% found once; its top ten account for roughly 10%. Source material: peripheral blood or thyroid tissue (not recorded which). These receptors all come from an adult man with Graves' hyperthyroidism.

This rearrangement joins TRBV2 to TRBJ2-7, with 8 nucleotides matching TRBD2. This CDR3 spans 14 amino acids. Per germline, CDR1 SNHLY and CDR2 FYNNEI. After removal of 11 bases from V and 2 bases from J, the junction contained 11 bases not matched to a gene. The CDR3 reads CAARSLLAAYEQYF. The CDR3 region has the DNA TGTGCCGCCCGTTCTCTACTAGCGGCCTACGAGCAGTACTTC.

This clonotype was seen a few times. The rearrangement links TRBV5-1 to TRBJ2-7; D is perhaps TRBD2 (6 bases). Germline V gene data show CDR1 as SGHRS and CDR2 as YFSETQ. This CDR3 region has 14 residues. Deletions cut 0 bases from V and 10 bases from J, with 17 bases between. CDR3: CASSLDRTSPAQYF. The CDR3 DNA is TGCGCCAGCAGCTTGGACAGAACTAGCCCGGCACAGTACTTC.

This clonotype was counted many times. Here the CDR3 reads CASSPWDYQETQYF. CDR3 sequence (DNA): TGTGCCAGCAGCCCATGGGACTATCAAGAGACCCAGTACTTC. This chain links TRBV9 with TRBJ2-5; TRBD2 aligns across 7 bases. The CDR3 spans 14 residues. From germline, CDR1 is SGDLS and CDR2 YYNGEE. V dropped 4 bases and J dropped 2; count of bases not matched to a gene: 5.

The chain links TRBV29-1 to TRBJ2-5; D might be TRBD2 (5 bases). Germline V gene sequence: CDR1 SQVTM, CDR2 ANQGSEA. The V end lost 5 bases, the J end lost 5 bases, and 18 bases lay between the germline ends. The CDR3 totals 14 residues. CDR3 amino acids: CSVTDSALGETQYF. The DNA for the CDR3 is TGCAGCGTTACGGACTCCGCTTTGGGGGAGACCCAGTACTTC.

In this sample, this clonotype turned up a few times. J is TRBJ1-1 and V is TRBV12-3 or TRBV12-4, with D maybe TRBD1 (5 bases). Trimming took 5 bases from V and 0 from J, leaving 10 bases between them. This CDR3 comprises 14 residues. As DNA, the CDR3 is TGTGCCAGCAGTCCACAGGAGCTGAACACTGAAGCTTTCTTT. Amino acids: CASSPQELNTEAFF.